The sequence of this TCR beta chain was determined in a study of shared clonotypes between healthy human individuals. V was cut by 1 base and J by 1 base, with 4 bases left in between. The CDR3 loop spans 14 amino acids. In germline, CDR1 is LGHNT, CDR2 FRNRAP. In the case of this clone: Other DNA sequences from this sample encode an identical CDR3 as well.

DNA from unsorted PBMC was sequenced on ten immunoSEQ deep assay plates. Original methodology: Without quality scores, immunoSEQ junctional reads could not be filtered like full-length reads. Sequenced by immunoSEQ multiplex PCR; TCRdb stores in-frame clones only, minus some. The V and J calls and clone size were taken over from that table, and D and trimming were inferred from the DNA. The data hold over 400,000 clones, with over 70% observed a single time. The donors, healthy adults who were HIV-negative, had experienced no recent acute infections or vaccinations. With unsorted samples, genomic DNA was obtained from about 100 million PBMCs.

This receptor was obtained from a woman aged 40-49 years in good health. Some clones in this sample may be carry-over from other donors' samples. Sequenced input: PBMCs. The gene calls are TRBV12-5 and TRBJ2-2; D uncertain. CDR3 sequence reads: CASGLGQNTGELFF. CDR3 in DNA: TGTGCTAGTGGTTTGGGGCAGAACACCGGGGAGCTGTTTTTT. Together with reference TRBV12-5 and TRBJ2-2, the CDR3 gives the full variable domain: DARVTQTPRHKVTEMGQEVTMRCQPILGHNTVFWYRQTMMQGLELLAYFRNRAPLDDSGMPKDRFSAEMPDATLATLKIQPSEPRDSAVYFCASGLGQNTGELFFGEGSRLTVL.